What follows describes a single T cell receptor beta chain. Antigen: not known. 13 Jbeta primers and 60 Vbeta primers were used for the PCR. Some clones are missing from TCRdb's copy, which holds only in-frame ones; the method was immunoSEQ multiplex PCR. Of 100,000 to 150,000 clones in the sample, approximately 61% were seen once. The data belong to a study of cytomegalovirus exposure and HLA in healthy donors. Study background: An analysis done earlier identified more than 90 million unique TCR beta sequences from 190 million or so T cells. General observations from the study: Cytomegalovirus-associated TCR beta chains were listed, numbering 164. TCR beta sequences reportedly predicted the HLA-A and HLA-B alleles of most subjects accurately.

The V segment lost 3 bases and the J segment 3 bases; nucleotides outside the gene matches: 8. Germline lookup yields CDR1 MGHRA and CDR2 YSYEKL. This CDR3 is built from 16 residues. The sequenced sample consisted of PBMCs. The clonotype was recovered from a middle-aged woman in good health and CMV-seronegative. The V and J genes are TRBV4-1 and TRBJ1-2; 9 bases fit TRBD1. CDR3 residues: CASSQGQGGNYYGYTF. CDR3 nucleotides: TGCGCCAGCAGCCAGGGACAGGGAGGAAACTACTATGGCTACACCTTC.